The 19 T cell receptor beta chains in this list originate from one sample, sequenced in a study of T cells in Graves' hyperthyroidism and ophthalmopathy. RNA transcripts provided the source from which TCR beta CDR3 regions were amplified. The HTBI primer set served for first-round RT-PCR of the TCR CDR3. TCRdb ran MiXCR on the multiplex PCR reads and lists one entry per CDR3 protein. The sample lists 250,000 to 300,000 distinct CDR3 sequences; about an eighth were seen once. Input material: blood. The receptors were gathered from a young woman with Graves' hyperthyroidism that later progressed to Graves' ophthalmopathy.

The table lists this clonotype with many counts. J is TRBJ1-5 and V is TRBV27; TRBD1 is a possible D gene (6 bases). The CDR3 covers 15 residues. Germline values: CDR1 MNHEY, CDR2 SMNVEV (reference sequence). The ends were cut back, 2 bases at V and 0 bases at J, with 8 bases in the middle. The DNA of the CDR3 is TGTGCCAGCAGTTTAAGGGGGTATAGCAATCAGCCCCAGCATTTT. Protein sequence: CASSLRGYSNQPQHF.

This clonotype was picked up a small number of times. The CDR3 DNA follows: TGTGCCAGCAGCCTCGACCCCTCGGAGAGGCAGCCCCAGCATTTT. Translating it yields CASSLDPSERQPQHF. The V gene is TRBV5-8, the J gene TRBJ1-5; D gene ambiguous. This CDR3 is 15 amino acids long. V was shortened by 4 bases and J by 7 bases, with 18 bases between the two germline ends. From germline, CDR1 is SGHTS and CDR2 YDEGEE.

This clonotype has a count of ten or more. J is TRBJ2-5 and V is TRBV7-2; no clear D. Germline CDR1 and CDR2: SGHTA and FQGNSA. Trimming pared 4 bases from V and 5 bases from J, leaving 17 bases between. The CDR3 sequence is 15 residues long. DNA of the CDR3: TGTGCCAGCAGCTACCTGGCGGCAGGTGGGGAGACCCAGTACTTC. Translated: CASSYLAAGGETQYF.

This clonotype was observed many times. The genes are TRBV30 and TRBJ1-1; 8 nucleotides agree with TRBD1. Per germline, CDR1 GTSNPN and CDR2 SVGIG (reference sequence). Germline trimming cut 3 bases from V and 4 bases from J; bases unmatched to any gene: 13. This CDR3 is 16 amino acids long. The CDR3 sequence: CAWSGQQGGSGTEAFF. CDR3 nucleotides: TGTGCCTGGAGCGGTCAACAGGGGGGAAGTGGCACTGAAGCTTTCTTT.

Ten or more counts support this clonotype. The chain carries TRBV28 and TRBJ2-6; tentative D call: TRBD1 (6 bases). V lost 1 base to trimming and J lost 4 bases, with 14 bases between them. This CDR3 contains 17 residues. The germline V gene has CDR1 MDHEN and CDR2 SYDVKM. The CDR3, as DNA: TGTGCCAGCAGTTTATTCCACAGGGTCTCGGGGGCCAACGTCCTGACTTTC. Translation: CASSLFHRVSGANVLTF. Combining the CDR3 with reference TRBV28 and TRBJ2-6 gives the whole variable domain DVKVTQSSRYLVKRTGEKVFLECVQDMDHENMFWYRQDPGLGLRLIYFSYDVKMKEKGDIPEGYSVSREKKERFSLILESASTNQTSMYLCASSLFHRVSGANVLTFGAGSRLTVL.

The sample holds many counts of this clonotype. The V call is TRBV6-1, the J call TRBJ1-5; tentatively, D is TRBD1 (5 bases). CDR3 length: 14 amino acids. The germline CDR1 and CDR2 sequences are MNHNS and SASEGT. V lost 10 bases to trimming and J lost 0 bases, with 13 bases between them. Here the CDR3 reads CAIWGSYSNQPQHF. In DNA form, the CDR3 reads TGTGCCATTTGGGGGAGTTATAGCAATCAGCCCCAGCATTTT.

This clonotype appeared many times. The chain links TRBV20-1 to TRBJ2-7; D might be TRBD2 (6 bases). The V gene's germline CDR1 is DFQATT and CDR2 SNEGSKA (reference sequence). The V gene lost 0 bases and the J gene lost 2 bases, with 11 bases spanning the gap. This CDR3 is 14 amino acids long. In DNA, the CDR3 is TGCAGTGCTAGAGATTATGCGGGGCCCTACGAGCAGTACTTC. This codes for CSARDYAGPYEQYF.

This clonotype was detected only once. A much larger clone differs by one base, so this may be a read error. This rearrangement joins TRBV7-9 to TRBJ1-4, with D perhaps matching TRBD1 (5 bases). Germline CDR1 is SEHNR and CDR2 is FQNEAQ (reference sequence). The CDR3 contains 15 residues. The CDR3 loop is CVSSLGSGSNEKLFF. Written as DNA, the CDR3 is TGTGTCAGCAGCTTAGGTTCAGGGAGTAATGAAAAACTGTTTTTT.

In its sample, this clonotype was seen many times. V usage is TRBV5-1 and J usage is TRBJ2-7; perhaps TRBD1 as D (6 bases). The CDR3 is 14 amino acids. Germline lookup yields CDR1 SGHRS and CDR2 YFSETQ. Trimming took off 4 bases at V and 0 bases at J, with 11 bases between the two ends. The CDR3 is CASSQQGGSYEQYF. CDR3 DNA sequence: TGCGCCAGCAGCCAACAGGGTGGCTCCTACGAGCAGTACTTC.

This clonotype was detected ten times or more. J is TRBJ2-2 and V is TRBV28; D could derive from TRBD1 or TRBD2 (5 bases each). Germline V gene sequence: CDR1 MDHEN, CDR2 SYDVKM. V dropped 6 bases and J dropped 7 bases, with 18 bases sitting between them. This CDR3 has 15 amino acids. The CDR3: CASRGDGTKGGELFF. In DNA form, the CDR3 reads TGTGCCAGCAGGGGGGACGGAACCAAAGGCGGGGAGCTGTTTTTT.

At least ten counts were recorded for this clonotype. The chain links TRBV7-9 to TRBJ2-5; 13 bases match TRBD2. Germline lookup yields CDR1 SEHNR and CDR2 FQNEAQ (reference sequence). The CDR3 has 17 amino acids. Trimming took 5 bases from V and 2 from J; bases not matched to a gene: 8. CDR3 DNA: TGTGCCAGCAGCCCCAAGGGACTAGCGGGAACACAAGAGACCCAGTACTTC. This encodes CASSPKGLAGTQETQYF.

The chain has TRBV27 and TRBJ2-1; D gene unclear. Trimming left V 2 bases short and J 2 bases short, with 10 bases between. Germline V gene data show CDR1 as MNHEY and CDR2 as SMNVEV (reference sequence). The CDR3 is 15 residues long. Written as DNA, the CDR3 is TGTGCCAGCAGTTTACAACCCCCCACCTACAATGAGCAGTTCTTC. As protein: CASSLQPPTYNEQFF.

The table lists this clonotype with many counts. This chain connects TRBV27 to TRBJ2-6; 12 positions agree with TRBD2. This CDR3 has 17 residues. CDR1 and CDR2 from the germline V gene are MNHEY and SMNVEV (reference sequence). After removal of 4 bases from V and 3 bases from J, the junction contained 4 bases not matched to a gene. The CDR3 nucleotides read TGTGCCAGCAGTTCGCTAGCGGGAGGGGGTGGGGCCAACGTCCTGACTTTC. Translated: CASSSLAGGGGANVLTF.

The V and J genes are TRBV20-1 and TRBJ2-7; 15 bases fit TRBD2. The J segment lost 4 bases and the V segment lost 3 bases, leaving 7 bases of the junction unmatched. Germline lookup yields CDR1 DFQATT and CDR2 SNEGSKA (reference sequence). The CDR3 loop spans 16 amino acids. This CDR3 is CSARGGLAGGGYEQYF. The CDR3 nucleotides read TGCAGTGCTAGGGGTGGACTAGCGGGAGGGGGGTACGAGCAGTACTTC.

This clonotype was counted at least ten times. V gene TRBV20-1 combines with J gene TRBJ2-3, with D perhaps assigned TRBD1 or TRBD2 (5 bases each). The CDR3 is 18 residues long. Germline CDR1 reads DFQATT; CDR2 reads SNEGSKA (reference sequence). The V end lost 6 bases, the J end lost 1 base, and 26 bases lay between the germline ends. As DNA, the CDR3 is TGCAGTGCGGAACAAGGGGACCCCTTTAGGGGACGCACAGATACGCAGTATTTT. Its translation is CSAEQGDPFRGRTDTQYF.

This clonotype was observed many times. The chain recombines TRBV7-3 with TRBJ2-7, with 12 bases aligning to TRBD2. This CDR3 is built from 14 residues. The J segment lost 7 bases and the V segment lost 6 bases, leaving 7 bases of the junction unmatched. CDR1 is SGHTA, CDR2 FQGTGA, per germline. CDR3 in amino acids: CASSRTSGMKEQYF. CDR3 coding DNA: TGTGCCAGCAGTCGGACTAGCGGGATGAAGGAGCAGTACTTC. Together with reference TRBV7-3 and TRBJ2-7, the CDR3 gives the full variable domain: GAGVSQTPSNKVTEKGKYVELRCDPISGHTALYWYRQSLGQGPEFLIYFQGTGAADDSGLPNDRFFAVRPEGSVSTLKIQRTERGDSAVYLCASSRTSGMKEQYFGPGTRLTVT.

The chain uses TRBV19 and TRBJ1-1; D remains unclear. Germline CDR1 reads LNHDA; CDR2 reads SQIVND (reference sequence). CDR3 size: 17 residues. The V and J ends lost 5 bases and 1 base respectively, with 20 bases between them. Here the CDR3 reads CASSSPIGRTTNTEAFF. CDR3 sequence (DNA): TGTGCCAGTAGTTCACCTATAGGACGTACGACGAACACTGAAGCTTTCTTT.

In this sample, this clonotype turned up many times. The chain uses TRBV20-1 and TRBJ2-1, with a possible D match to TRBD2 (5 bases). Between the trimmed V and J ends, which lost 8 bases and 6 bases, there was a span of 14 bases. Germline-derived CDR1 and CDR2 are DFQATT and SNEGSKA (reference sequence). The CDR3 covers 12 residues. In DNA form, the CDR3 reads TGCAGTTCGGACCCACGGGGCAATGAGCAGTTCTTC. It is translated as CSSDPRGNEQFF.

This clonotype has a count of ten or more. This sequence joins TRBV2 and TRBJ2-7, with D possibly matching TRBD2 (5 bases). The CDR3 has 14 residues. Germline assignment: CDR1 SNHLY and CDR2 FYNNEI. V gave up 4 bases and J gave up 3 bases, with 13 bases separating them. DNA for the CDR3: TGTGCCAGCAGTGTCGAAGACGGACTCTACGAGCAGTACTTC. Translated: CASSVEDGLYEQYF.